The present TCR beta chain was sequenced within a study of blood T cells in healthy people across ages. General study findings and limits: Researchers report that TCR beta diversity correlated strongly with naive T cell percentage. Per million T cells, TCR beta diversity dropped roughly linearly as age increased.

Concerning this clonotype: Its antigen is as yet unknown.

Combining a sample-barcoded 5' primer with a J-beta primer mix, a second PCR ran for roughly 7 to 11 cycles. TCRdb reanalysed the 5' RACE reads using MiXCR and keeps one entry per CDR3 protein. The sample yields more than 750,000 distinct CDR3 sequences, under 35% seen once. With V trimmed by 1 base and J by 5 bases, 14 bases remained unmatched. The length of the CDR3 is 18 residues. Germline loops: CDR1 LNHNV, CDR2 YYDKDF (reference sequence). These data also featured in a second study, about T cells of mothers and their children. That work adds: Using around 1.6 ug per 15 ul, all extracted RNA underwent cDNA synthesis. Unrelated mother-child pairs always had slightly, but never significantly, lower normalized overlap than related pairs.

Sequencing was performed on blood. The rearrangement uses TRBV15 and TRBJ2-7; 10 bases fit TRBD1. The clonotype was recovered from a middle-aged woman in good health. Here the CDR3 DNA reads TGTGCCACCAGCAGAGCTCGACAGAGGGGACAGGGGTTCAACGAGCAGTACTTC. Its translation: CATSRARQRGQGFNEQYF.